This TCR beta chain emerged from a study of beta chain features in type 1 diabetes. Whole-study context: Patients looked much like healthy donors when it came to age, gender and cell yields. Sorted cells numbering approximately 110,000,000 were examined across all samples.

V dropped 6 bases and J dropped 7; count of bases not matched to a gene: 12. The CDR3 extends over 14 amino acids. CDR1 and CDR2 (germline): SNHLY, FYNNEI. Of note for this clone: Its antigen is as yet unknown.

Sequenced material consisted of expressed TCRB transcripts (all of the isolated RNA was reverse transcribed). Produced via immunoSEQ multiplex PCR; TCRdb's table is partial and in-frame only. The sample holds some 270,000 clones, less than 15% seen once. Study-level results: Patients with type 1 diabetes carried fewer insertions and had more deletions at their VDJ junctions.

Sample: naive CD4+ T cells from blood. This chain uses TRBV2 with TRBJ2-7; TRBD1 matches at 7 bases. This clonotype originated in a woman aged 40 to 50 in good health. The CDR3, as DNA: TGTGCCAGCAGCCTAGGAGGACAGGTTGGTGAGCAGTACTTC. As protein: CASSLGGQVGEQYF.